These 2 T cell receptor beta chains were sequenced from one sample in a study of blood T cell repertoires in COVID-19. Only in-frame clones appear in the TCRdb table, and some are missing; sequencing was by immunoSEQ multiplex PCR. The sample yields approximately 170,000 clones, around 80% seen once. Sequenced sample: PBMCs or T cells enriched from blood (not recorded which). These receptors came from a woman aged 45-60 years who had recovered from COVID-19.

This chain uses TRBV19 with TRBJ2-7; D may be TRBD2 (5 bases). CDR3 length: 13 residues. Germline V lookup: CDR1 LNHDA, CDR2 SQIVND (reference sequence). V gave up 0 bases and J gave up 7 bases, with 10 bases separating them. This chain's CDR3 is CASSIDYTGEQYF. As DNA, the CDR3 is TGTGCCAGTAGTATAGATTATACGGGAGAGCAGTACTTC.

The genes are TRBV6-2 or TRBV6-3 and TRBJ2-2; TRBD2 matches 8 bases. Germline V gene data show CDR1 as MNHEY and CDR2 as SVGEGT. CDR3 length: 17 amino acids. V dropped 2 bases and J dropped 1; count of bases not matched to a gene: 6. CDR3 loop: CASSYPSGRGNTGELFF. Written as DNA, the CDR3 is TGTGCCAGCAGTTACCCGTCCGGGAGGGGGAACACCGGGGAGCTGTTTTTT.